This paragraph covers one T cell receptor (beta chain) sequence. This record comes from a study of OX40 agonist ivuxolimab in advanced cancers. The wider study: Anti-PD-1, anti-PD-L1 or anti-CTLA-4 therapy given earlier was allowed, and roughly 38% had some.

Germline lookup yields CDR1 KGHSH and CDR2 LQKENI. Trimming removed 6 bases at V and 6 bases at J, with 18 bases between. The length of the CDR3 is 14 residues. TCRdb's table, derived via immunoSEQ multiplex PCR, lists solely in-frame clones and lacks some. The sample lists more than 70,000 clones, around 86% occurring once. This material consisted of CD4+ or CD8+ T cells sorted from blood, taken in a trial of the OX40 agonist ivuxolimab. The J gene is TRBJ2-7, the V gene TRBV18; tentative D call: TRBD1 (6 bases). This receptor was obtained from an adult with an advanced solid tumor such as melanoma, head and neck, liver or kidney cancer. CDR3 coding DNA: TGTGCCAGCTCTCTTCAGGACAGAGACGCCGAGCAGTACTTC. Amino acids: CASSLQDRDAEQYF.